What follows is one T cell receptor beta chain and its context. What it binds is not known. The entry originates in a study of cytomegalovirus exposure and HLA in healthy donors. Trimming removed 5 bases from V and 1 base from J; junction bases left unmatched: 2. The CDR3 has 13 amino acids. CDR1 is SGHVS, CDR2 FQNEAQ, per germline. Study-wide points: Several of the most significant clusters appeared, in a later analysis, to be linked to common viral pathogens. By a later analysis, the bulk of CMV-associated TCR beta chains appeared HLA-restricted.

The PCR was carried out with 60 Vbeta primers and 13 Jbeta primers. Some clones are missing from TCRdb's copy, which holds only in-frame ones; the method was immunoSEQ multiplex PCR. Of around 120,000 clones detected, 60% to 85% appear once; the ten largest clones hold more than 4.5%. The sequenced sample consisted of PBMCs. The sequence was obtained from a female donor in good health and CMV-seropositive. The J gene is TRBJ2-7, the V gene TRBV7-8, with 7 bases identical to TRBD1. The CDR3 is CASSTGASYEQYF. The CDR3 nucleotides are TGTGCCAGCAGCACAGGGGCATCCTACGAGCAGTACTTC.